This is a list of T cell receptor beta chains from one sample in a study of T cell clonotyping in hematopoietic cell transplantation. This table comes from immunoSEQ multiplex PCR, and its TCRdb copy is limited to in-frame clones, with some not included. The data contain 13,000 to 15,000 clones, around 98% of them singletons. This sample comprised peripheral blood mononuclear cells, obtained 30 days after allogeneic stem cell transplant. The source is a female patient in her fifties or sixties who had an allogeneic stem cell transplant from an unrelated donor, so T cells may come from the graft donor. Some clones in this sample may be carry-over from other donors' samples. Each CDR3 is given with its conserved first and last residue. D genes are given only for firm matches. The size of a clone is reported for some rows only, either as once, few or many, or as a class for expanded clones.

j_call: TRBJ2-3
d_call: TRBD2
clone_size: -
v_call: TRBV7-6
cdr3_aa: CASSYTERGSTDTQYF
cdr3_nt: TGTGCCAGCAGCTACACCGAGCGGGGTAGCACAGATACGCAGTATTTT

j_call: TRBJ1-1
d_call: -
clone_size: -
v_call: TRBV29-1
cdr3_aa: CSVSVNTEAFF
cdr3_nt: TGCAGCGTATCGGTGAACACTGAAGCTTTCTTT

j_call: TRBJ1-1
d_call: -
clone_size: -
v_call: TRBV29-1
cdr3_aa: CSVGGPEWDTEAFF
cdr3_nt: TGCAGCGTTGGAGGTCCAGAATGGGACACTGAAGCTTTCTTT

j_call: TRBJ1-1
d_call: -
clone_size: once
v_call: TRBV29-1
cdr3_aa: CSVEGRGGATEAFF
cdr3_nt: TGCAGCGTTGAGGGAAGAGGGGGGGCGACTGAAGCTTTCTTT

j_call: TRBJ1-5
d_call: TRBD1
clone_size: -
v_call: TRBV27
cdr3_aa: CASSLVGQGTQPQHF
cdr3_nt: TGTGCCAGCAGTTTAGTGGGACAGGGGACTCAGCCCCAGCATTTT

j_call: TRBJ2-7
d_call: -
clone_size: -
v_call: TRBV2
cdr3_aa: CASSAGGGRDEQYF
cdr3_nt: TGTGCCAGCAGTGCGGGAGGGGGCAGAGACGAGCAGTACTTC

j_call: TRBJ1-3
d_call: -
clone_size: -
v_call: TRBV9
cdr3_aa: CASSPTDGYSGNTIYF
cdr3_nt: TGTGCCAGCAGTCCTACTGACGGATACTCTGGAAACACCATATATTTT

j_call: TRBJ2-5
d_call: TRBD1
clone_size: -
v_call: TRBV25-1
cdr3_aa: CASARQGQETQYF
cdr3_nt: TGTGCCAGCGCAAGACAGGGGCAAGAGACCCAGTACTTC

j_call: TRBJ2-2
d_call: -
clone_size: -
v_call: TRBV2
cdr3_aa: CASSSTLTGELFF
cdr3_nt: TGTGCCAGCAGTTCTACATTAACCGGGGAGCTGTTTTTT

j_call: TRBJ1-6
d_call: -
clone_size: -
v_call: TRBV11-2
cdr3_aa: CASSSSQGQISPLHF
cdr3_nt: TGTGCCAGCAGCTCCAGCCAGGGACAAATTTCACCCCTCCACTTT

j_call: TRBJ1-2
d_call: -
clone_size: -
v_call: TRBV6-6
cdr3_aa: CASSVGGTNLNYGYTF
cdr3_nt: TGTGCCAGCAGTGTGGGGGGGACCAATTTGAACTATGGCTACACCTTC

j_call: TRBJ2-1
d_call: -
clone_size: -
v_call: TRBV6-5
cdr3_aa: CASSRTWEGWNEQFF
cdr3_nt: TGTGCCAGCAGCCGCACCTGGGAAGGGTGGAATGAGCAGTTCTTC

j_call: TRBJ2-4
d_call: TRBD1
clone_size: -
v_call: TRBV29-1
cdr3_aa: CSVEGGTGNIQYF
cdr3_nt: TGCAGCGTTGAAGGAGGGACAGGCAACATTCAGTACTTC

j_call: TRBJ2-2
d_call: -
clone_size: -
v_call: TRBV2
cdr3_aa: CASSEELQGGLWNTGELFF
cdr3_nt: TGTGCCAGCAGTGAAGAATTACAGGGTGGGCTGTGGAACACCGGGGAGCTGTTTTTT

j_call: TRBJ1-5
d_call: -
clone_size: -
v_call: TRBV6-5
cdr3_aa: CASSFASYQPQHF
cdr3_nt: TGTGCCAGCAGTTTCGCCTCGTATCAGCCCCAGCATTTT

j_call: TRBJ1-2
d_call: TRBD1
clone_size: once
v_call: TRBV27
cdr3_aa: CASSLDHLRTGVEGYTF
cdr3_nt: TGTGCCAGCAGTTTAGACCATCTCCGGACAGGGGTTGAAGGCTACACCTTC

j_call: TRBJ2-7
d_call: -
clone_size: -
v_call: TRBV5-1
cdr3_aa: CASSLRENVYEQYF
cdr3_nt: TGCGCCAGCAGCTTGAGGGAGAATGTTTACGAGCAGTACTTC

j_call: TRBJ2-3
d_call: TRBD2
clone_size: -
v_call: TRBV6-4
cdr3_aa: CASSDEVSGGTDTQYF
cdr3_nt: TGTGCCAGCAGTGACGAGGTTAGCGGGGGCACAGATACGCAGTATTTT

j_call: TRBJ1-4
d_call: TRBD1
clone_size: once
v_call: TRBV30
cdr3_aa: CAWSRTGELDEKLFF
cdr3_nt: TGTGCCTGGAGCCGGACAGGGGAACTAGATGAAAAACTGTTTTTT

j_call: TRBJ1-2
d_call: TRBD1
clone_size: -
v_call: TRBV7-9
cdr3_aa: CASSEEGGPYGYTF
cdr3_nt: TGTGCCAGCAGCGAAGAAGGGGGCCCCTATGGCTACACCTTC

j_call: TRBJ1-1
d_call: TRBD1
clone_size: -
v_call: TRBV14
cdr3_aa: CASSQDRTGDEAFF
cdr3_nt: TGTGCCAGCAGCCAAGATAGGACAGGAGATGAAGCTTTCTTT

j_call: TRBJ1-6
d_call: TRBD1
clone_size: -
v_call: TRBV6-6
cdr3_aa: CASSYGQGGSPLHF
cdr3_nt: TGTGCCAGCAGTTACGGGCAGGGGGGATCACCCCTCCACTTT

j_call: TRBJ2-7
d_call: -
clone_size: -
v_call: TRBV6-1
cdr3_aa: CASRRTTTYEQYF
cdr3_nt: TGTGCCAGCAGACGGACAACGACCTACGAGCAGTACTTC

j_call: TRBJ1-1
d_call: -
clone_size: -
v_call: TRBV2
cdr3_aa: CASTLEIGPEAFF
cdr3_nt: TGTGCCAGCACACTTGAGATCGGACCTGAAGCTTTCTTT

j_call: TRBJ1-4
d_call: -
clone_size: -
v_call: TRBV6-1
cdr3_aa: CASTLAPDPGEKLFF
cdr3_nt: TGTGCCAGCACCCTAGCCCCGGACCCAGGGGAAAAACTGTTTTTT

j_call: TRBJ1-2
d_call: -
clone_size: once
v_call: TRBV4-1
cdr3_aa: CASSPIYLGDGYTF
cdr3_nt: TGCGCCAGCAGTCCTATCTACCTTGGGGATGGCTACACCTTC

j_call: TRBJ2-7
d_call: -
clone_size: -
v_call: TRBV2
cdr3_aa: CASSRALAYEQYF
cdr3_nt: TGTGCCAGCAGCCGAGCCTTGGCCTACGAGCAGTACTTC

j_call: TRBJ2-1
d_call: -
clone_size: -
v_call: TRBV4-2
cdr3_aa: CASSQGRYEQFF
cdr3_nt: TGTGCCAGCAGCCAGGGGAGGTATGAGCAGTTCTTC

j_call: TRBJ2-5
d_call: TRBD1
clone_size: -
v_call: TRBV30
cdr3_aa: CAWDRGPQETQYF
cdr3_nt: TGTGCCTGGGACAGGGGCCCCCAAGAGACCCAGTACTTC

j_call: TRBJ1-6
d_call: -
clone_size: -
v_call: TRBV7-2
cdr3_aa: CASSPRSGGSPLHF
cdr3_nt: TGTGCCAGCAGCCCTCGAAGCGGGGGTTCACCCCTCCACTTT

j_call: TRBJ2-7
d_call: -
clone_size: -
v_call: TRBV7-9
cdr3_aa: CASSLSYEQYF
cdr3_nt: TGTGCCAGCAGCCTCTCTTACGAGCAGTACTTC

j_call: TRBJ1-5
d_call: TRBD1
clone_size: -
v_call: TRBV14
cdr3_aa: CASSQAGRGDQPQHF
cdr3_nt: TGTGCCAGCAGCCAAGCGGGCAGGGGGGATCAGCCCCAGCATTTT

j_call: TRBJ2-2
d_call: -
clone_size: -
v_call: TRBV6-5
cdr3_aa: CASSYWGGELFF
cdr3_nt: TGTGCCAGCAGTTACTGGGGCGGGGAGCTGTTTTTT

j_call: TRBJ1-1
d_call: -
clone_size: -
v_call: TRBV15
cdr3_aa: CATSRMLGTLQAFF
cdr3_nt: TGTGCCACCAGCAGAATGCTTGGGACACTTCAAGCTTTCTTT

j_call: TRBJ2-7
d_call: TRBD1
clone_size: -
v_call: TRBV7-9
cdr3_aa: CASSDRDRVSYEQYF
cdr3_nt: TGTGCCAGCAGTGACCGGGACAGGGTTTCCTACGAGCAGTACTTC

j_call: TRBJ1-1
d_call: -
clone_size: once
v_call: TRBV5-4
cdr3_aa: CASSLMQGPPEAFF
cdr3_nt: TGTGCCAGCAGCTTGATGCAGGGACCACCTGAAGCTTTCTTT

j_call: TRBJ2-1
d_call: TRBD2
clone_size: -
v_call: TRBV6-1
cdr3_aa: CASSEASGGAYNEQFF
cdr3_nt: TGTGCCAGCAGTGAAGCTAGCGGGGGGGCCTACAATGAGCAGTTCTTC

j_call: TRBJ2-2
d_call: TRBD2
clone_size: once
v_call: TRBV4-1
cdr3_aa: CASSLSRLAGGRFTGELFF
cdr3_nt: TGCGCCAGCAGCCTAAGCCGACTAGCGGGGGGGCGTTTCACCGGGGAGCTGTTTTTT

j_call: TRBJ2-1
d_call: -
clone_size: -
v_call: TRBV4-1
cdr3_aa: CASSQVDVVSYNEQFF
cdr3_nt: TGCGCCAGCAGCCAAGTAGACGTGGTCTCCTACAATGAGCAGTTCTTC

j_call: TRBJ1-1
d_call: -
clone_size: -
v_call: TRBV2
cdr3_aa: CASSDPGRGAEAFF
cdr3_nt: TGTGCCAGCAGTGACCCTGGGAGAGGAGCTGAAGCTTTCTTT

j_call: TRBJ1-2
d_call: TRBD1
clone_size: -
v_call: TRBV27
cdr3_aa: CASCSLGTGENYGYTF
cdr3_nt: TGTGCCAGCTGTTCGCTCGGGACAGGGGAAAACTATGGCTACACCTTC

j_call: TRBJ2-7
d_call: -
clone_size: -
v_call: TRBV6-5
cdr3_aa: CASGRTYEQYF
cdr3_nt: TGTGCCAGCGGCAGAACCTACGAGCAGTACTTC

j_call: TRBJ1-5
d_call: -
clone_size: -
v_call: TRBV10-3
cdr3_aa: CAIRGEGHQPQHF
cdr3_nt: TGTGCCATCAGGGGGGAGGGGCATCAGCCCCAGCATTTT

j_call: TRBJ2-7
d_call: -
clone_size: once
v_call: TRBV11-2
cdr3_aa: CASSIQAPSYEQYF
cdr3_nt: TGTGCCAGCAGCATACAGGCCCCGTCCTACGAGCAGTACTTC

j_call: TRBJ1-1
d_call: -
clone_size: -
v_call: TRBV11-3
cdr3_aa: CASSLGAVGTEAFF
cdr3_nt: TGTGCCAGCAGCTTAGGGGCAGTTGGAACTGAAGCTTTCTTT

j_call: TRBJ2-7
d_call: -
clone_size: -
v_call: TRBV27
cdr3_aa: CASSRLGHYEQYF
cdr3_nt: TGTGCCAGCTCGAGATTGGGACACTACGAGCAGTACTTC